This T cell receptor (beta chain) appears in the sequencing data of a study of blood T cell repertoires in COVID-19. Sequenced by immunoSEQ multiplex PCR; TCRdb stores in-frame clones only, minus some. The sample carries about 210,000 clones, 75% to 85% recorded once. The V end lost 10 bases, the J end lost 2 bases, and 17 bases lay between the germline ends. The CDR3 has 15 residues. Germline CDR1 and CDR2: MNHEY and SMNVEV (reference sequence). Sequencing used peripheral blood. This TCR was sampled from a human donor in a cohort sampled during active COVID-19. This chain links TRBV27 with TRBJ1-4; D is unresolved. CDR3 nucleotide sequence: TGTGCCACCCGGGAGAGGGCTTGGACTAATGAAAAACTGTTTTTT. Residues: CATRERAWTNEKLFF.